This entry concerns a single TCR beta chain. Its antigen specificity is not known. Nothing much larger sits one base from this clone, and base qualities are not available. The data originate from a study of cytotoxic CD8 clonotypes in ibrutinib-treated CLL (TCRdb year 2021). Context from the whole study: The cohort had 11 to 12 relapsed/refractory and roughly 15 treatment-naive patients; 17 were IGHV unmutated. Responses were partial in some 24 patients and complete in 2; after median roughly 69 months follow-up, about 14 stayed in remission and 12 progressed. Response samples were taken after a median of approximately eleven months on treatment, ranging from roughly 6 to 36 months. On average, each sample had 255,043 productive templates and roughly 95,000 productive rearrangements. Longitudinal samples were obtainable from about 30% of the 86 participants in the trial. Cryopreserved peripheral blood mononuclear cells were obtained prior to treatment, at the time of response, and at either disease progression or sustained remission. Every sample from remission and from progressive disease was obtained while the patients were still on ibrutinib.

On a MiSeq, deep resolution sequencing aimed for a depth between 1 in 1 million and 1 in 200,000 T cells, with each clonotype covered 10x on average. TCR beta libraries were generated with the immunoSEQ hsTCRB Kit. Per the source publication's procedure: The data were analyzed with ImmunoSEQ Analyzer and ImmunoSEQ Data Assistant, and V, D and J gene assignments followed IMGT definitions. Clonality, which ranges from 0 to 1, was calculated as one minus the normalized Shannon entropy of productive rearrangement frequencies. Only overrepresented clonotypes making up at least 0.05% of the repertoire of each patient were included in the public clonotype analysis. About 13 age-matched healthy donor repertoires from immuneACCESS were used as controls for clonality. Sourced from immuneACCESS, this table was stored by TCRdb with only in-frame sequences that have V and J called. A share of the clones is absent; for the studies checked, an unresolved V gene accounts for under half, and the remainder has no known explanation. For V, J and clone size, that table is used; D and trimming come from the DNA. The sample has fewer than 400,000 clones on record, 67% of them singletons. Roughly 6% of the sample is in the top ten clones.

Roughly 1.9 micrograms of genomic DNA were extracted from cryopreserved PBMCs for TCR beta library preparation. High-throughput TCR beta sequencing was performed on longitudinal blood samples from CLL patients receiving ibrutinib monotherapy. Patients were enrolled in a phase 2 open-label single-center ibrutinib monotherapy trial. V is shortened by 0 bases, J by 3 bases, and the region joining them spans 17 bases. The cysteine opens and the phenylalanine closes a CDR3 of 18 amino acids. Only the CDR3 DNA stays, 54 bases, in frame from base 1. CDR1 and CDR2 are drawn from the germline V gene (reference sequence): LNHNV, YYDKDF. Study-wide findings and limitations: Lymph node repertoires were not examined, and the timing of sampling was not matched between patients in sustained remission and those whose disease progressed. Clonality rose at ibrutinib response, remained stable during sustained remission, and dropped back toward baseline at progression. Baseline clonality exceeded that of age-matched healthy donors and correlated strongly with circulating CD8+ T-cell counts. Public clonotypes were rare and either contracted or stayed stable during treatment, and the rise in clonality at ibrutinib response reflected the expansion of private clonotypes.

The rearranged segments are TRBV15 and TRBJ2-2; the D gene is perhaps TRBD2, on 5 matching bases. The sequencing used PBMCs, collected after 36 months of ibrutinib treatment. The receptor was derived from a human donor with chronic lymphocytic leukemia. This receptor has the CDR3 CATSRDPSGSGYTGELFF. The nucleotide sequence is given as TGTGCCACCAGCAGAGATCCCTCTGGCTCGGGATACACCGGGGAGCTGTTTTTT.